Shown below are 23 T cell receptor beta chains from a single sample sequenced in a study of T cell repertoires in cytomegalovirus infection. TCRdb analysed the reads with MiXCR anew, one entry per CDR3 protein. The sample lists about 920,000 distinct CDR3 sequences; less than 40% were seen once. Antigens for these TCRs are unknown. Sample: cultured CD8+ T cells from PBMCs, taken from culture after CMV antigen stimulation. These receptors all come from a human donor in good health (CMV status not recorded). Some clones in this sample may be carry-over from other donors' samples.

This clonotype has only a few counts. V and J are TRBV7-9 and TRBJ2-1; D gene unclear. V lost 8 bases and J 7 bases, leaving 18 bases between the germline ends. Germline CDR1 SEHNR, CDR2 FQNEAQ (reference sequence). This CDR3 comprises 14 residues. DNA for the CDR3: TGTGCCAGCGATCCCAGACACCCAAAAAATGAGCAGTTCTTC. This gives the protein CASDPRHPKNEQFF.

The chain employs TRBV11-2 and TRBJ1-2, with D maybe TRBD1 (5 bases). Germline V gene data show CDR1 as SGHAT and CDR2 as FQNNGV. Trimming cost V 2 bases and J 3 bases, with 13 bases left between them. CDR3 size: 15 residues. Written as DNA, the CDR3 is TGTGCCAGCAGCTTACGGCAGGGTCTCGACTATGGCTACACCTTC. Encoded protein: CASSLRQGLDYGYTF.

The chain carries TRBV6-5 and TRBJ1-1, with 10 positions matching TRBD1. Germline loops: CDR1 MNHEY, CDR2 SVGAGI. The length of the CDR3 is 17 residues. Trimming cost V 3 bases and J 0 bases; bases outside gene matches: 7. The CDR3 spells CASSYSGTGAMNTEAFF. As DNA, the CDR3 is TGTGCCAGCAGTTATTCCGGGACAGGGGCGATGAACACTGAAGCTTTCTTT.

The CDR3 nucleotides read TGTGCCAGCAGCTTACGGGATTACACCTTC. Its protein is CASSLRDYTF. The genes are TRBV7-9 and TRBJ1-2; no clear D. The CDR3 runs 10 residues. Germline CDR1 is SEHNR and CDR2 is FQNEAQ (reference sequence). The V and J ends lost 2 bases and 11 bases respectively, with 6 bases between them.

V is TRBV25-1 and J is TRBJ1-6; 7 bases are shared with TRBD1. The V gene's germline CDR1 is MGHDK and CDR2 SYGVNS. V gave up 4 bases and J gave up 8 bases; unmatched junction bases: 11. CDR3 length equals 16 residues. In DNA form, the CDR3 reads TGTGCCAGCAGTGGGGGGGGGGACAGACAAGATTCACCCCTCCACTTT. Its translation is CASSGGGDRQDSPLHF.

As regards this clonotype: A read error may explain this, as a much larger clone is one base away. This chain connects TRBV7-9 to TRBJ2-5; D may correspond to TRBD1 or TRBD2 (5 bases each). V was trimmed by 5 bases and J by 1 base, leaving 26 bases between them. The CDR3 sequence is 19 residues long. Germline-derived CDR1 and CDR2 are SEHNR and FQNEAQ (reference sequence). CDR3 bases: TGTGCCAGCAGCACCCCAGAGTCGGGACGAGTTAGATTCCAAGAGACCCAGTACTTC. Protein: CASSTPESGRVRFQETQYF.

The CDR3 reads CASSAQTGATGELFF. As DNA, the CDR3 is TGTGCCAGCAGCGCCCAGACAGGGGCCACCGGGGAGCTGTTTTTT. The rearrangement uses TRBV9 and TRBJ2-2, with 8 bases identical to TRBD1. The J segment lost 4 bases and the V segment lost 3 bases, leaving 5 bases of the junction unmatched. The length of the CDR3 is 15 residues. Looked up from germline, CDR1 is SGDLS and CDR2 is YYNGEE.

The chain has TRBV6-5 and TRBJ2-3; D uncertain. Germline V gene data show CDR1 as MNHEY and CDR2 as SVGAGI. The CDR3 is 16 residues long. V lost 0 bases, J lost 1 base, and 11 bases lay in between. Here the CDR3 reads CASSYSWVAGTDTQYF. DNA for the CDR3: TGTGCCAGCAGTTACTCGTGGGTAGCCGGCACAGATACGCAGTATTTT.

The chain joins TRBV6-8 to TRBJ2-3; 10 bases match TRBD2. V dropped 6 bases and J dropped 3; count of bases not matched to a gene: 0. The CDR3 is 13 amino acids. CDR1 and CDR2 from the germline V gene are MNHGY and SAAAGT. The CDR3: CASRGLATDTQYF. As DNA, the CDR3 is TGTGCCAGCAGGGGACTAGCGACAGATACGCAGTATTTT.

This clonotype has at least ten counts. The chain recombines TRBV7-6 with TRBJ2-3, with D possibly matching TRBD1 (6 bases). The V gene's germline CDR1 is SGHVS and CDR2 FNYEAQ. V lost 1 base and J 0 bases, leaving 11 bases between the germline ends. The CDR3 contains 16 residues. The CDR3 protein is CASSLGTASSTDTQYF. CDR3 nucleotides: TGTGCCAGCAGCTTAGGGACAGCCTCTAGCACAGATACGCAGTATTTT.

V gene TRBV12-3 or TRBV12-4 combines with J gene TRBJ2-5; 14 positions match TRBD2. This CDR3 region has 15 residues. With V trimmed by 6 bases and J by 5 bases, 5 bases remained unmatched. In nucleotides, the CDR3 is TGTGCCAGCAGGACTAGCGGGGGGGGTTTGGAGACCCAGTACTTC. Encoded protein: CASRTSGGGLETQYF.

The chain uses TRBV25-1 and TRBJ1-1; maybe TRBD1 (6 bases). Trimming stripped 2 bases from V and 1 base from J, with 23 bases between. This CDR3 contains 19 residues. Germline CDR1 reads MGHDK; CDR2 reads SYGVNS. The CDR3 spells CASSEPNSVIRGKNTEAFF. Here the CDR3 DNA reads TGTGCCAGCAGTGAACCAAACTCTGTAATCAGGGGTAAGAACACTGAAGCTTTCTTT.

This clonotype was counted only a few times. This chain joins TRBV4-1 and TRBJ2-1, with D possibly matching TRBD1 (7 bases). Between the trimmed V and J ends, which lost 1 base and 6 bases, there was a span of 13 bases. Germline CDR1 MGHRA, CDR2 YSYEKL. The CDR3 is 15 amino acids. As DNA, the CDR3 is TGCGCCAGCAGCCAAGCCGCAGGGGGAGGCAATGAGCAGTTCTTC. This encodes CASSQAAGGGNEQFF.

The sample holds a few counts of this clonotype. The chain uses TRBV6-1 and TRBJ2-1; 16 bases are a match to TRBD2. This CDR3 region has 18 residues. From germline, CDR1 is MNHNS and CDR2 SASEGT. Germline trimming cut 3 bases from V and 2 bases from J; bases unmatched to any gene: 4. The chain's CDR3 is CASSEGTSGGAPYNEQFF. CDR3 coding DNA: TGTGCCAGCAGTGAGGGGACTAGCGGGGGGGCCCCCTACAATGAGCAGTTCTTC.

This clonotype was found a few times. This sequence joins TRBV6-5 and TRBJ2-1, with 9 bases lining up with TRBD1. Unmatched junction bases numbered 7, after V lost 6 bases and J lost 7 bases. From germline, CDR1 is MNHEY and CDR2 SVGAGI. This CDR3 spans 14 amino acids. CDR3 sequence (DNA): TGTGCCAGCAGCCCGGGACAGGGTTTGAATGAGCAGTTCTTC. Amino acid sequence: CASSPGQGLNEQFF.

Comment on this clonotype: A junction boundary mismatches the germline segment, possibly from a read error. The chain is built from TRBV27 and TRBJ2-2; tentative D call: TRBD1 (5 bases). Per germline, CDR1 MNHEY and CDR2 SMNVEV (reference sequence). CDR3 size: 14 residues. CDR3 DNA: TGTGCCAGCAGTATATCCCAGGGTACCGGGGAGCTGTTTTTT. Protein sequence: CASSISQGTGELFF.

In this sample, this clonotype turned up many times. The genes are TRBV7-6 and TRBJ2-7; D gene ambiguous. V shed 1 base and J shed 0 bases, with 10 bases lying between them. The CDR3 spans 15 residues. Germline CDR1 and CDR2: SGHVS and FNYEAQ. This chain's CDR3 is CASSLGATPSYEQYF. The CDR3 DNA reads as TGTGCCAGCAGCTTAGGAGCGACCCCCTCCTACGAGCAGTACTTC.

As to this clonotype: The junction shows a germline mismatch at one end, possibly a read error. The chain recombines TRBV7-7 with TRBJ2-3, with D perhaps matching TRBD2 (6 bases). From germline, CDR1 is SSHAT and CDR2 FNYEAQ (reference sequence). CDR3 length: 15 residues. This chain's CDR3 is CASSFGQGGGDTQYF. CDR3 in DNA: TGTGCTAGCAGCTTCGGCCAGGGAGGAGGAGATACGCAGTATTTT.

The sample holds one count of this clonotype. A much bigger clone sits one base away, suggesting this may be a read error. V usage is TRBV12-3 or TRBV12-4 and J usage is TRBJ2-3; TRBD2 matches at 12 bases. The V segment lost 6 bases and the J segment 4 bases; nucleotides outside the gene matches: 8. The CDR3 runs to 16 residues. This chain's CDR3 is CASSPRTSGVADTQYF. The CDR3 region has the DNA TGTGCCAGCAGCCCTCGGACTAGCGGGGTCGCAGATACGCAGTATTTT.

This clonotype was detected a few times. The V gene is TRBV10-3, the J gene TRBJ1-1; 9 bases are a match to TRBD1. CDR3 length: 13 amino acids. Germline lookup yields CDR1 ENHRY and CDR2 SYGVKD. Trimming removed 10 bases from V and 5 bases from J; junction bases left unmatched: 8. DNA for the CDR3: TGTGCCACCACGACAGGGGGTTGGACTGAAGCTTTCTTT. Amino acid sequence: CATTTGGWTEAFF.

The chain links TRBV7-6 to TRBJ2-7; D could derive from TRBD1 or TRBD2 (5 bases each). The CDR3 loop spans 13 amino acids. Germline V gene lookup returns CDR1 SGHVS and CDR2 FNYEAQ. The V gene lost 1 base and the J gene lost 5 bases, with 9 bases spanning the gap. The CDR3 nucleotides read TGTGCCAGCAGCTTAGGAGGGGATAACGAGCAGTACTTC. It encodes CASSLGGDNEQYF.

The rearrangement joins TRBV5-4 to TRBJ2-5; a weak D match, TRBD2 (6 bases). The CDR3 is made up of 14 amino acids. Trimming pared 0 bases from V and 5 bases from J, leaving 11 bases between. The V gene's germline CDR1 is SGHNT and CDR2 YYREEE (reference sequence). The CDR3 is CASSLGDSRETQYF. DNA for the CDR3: TGTGCCAGCAGCTTGGGGGACTCGAGGGAGACCCAGTACTTC.

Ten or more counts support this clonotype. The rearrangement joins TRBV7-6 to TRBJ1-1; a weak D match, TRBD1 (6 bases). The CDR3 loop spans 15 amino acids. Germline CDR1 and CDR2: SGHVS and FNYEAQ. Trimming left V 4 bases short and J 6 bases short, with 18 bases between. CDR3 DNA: TGTGCCAGCAGCTCTGGGCTGGGGGGGGCGGCTGAAGCTTTCTTT. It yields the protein CASSSGLGGAAEAFF.